This paragraph reports one T cell receptor (beta chain). The antigen is not known. Time point specified: blood 4 weeks post-SBRT, at nephrectomy. The sample's treatment: 15 Gy SBRT to primary tumor, nephrectomy 4 weeks later. After SBRT, blood was collected at 2 and 4 weeks, plus baseline. CDR3 length: 13 amino acids. Trimming removed 1 base at V and 1 base at J, with 6 bases between. Germline CDR1 and CDR2: GTSNPN and SVGIG (reference sequence). The data belong to a study of radiation and T cells in renal cell carcinoma. Using immunoSEQ multiplex PCR, the repertoire was profiled, and TCRdb retains in-frame clones only, with some absent. The repertoire holds about 62,000 clones, with 65% to 80% as singletons. The study, taken as a whole, reports: Baseline intratumoral clonotype presence is unknown without pretreatment biopsies.

Sequenced material: blood, taken from a patient whose treatment included radiotherapy and nephrectomy. The TCR originated in a man between 60 and 75 years old with renal cell carcinoma. The chain joins TRBV30 to TRBJ2-3, with D possibly TRBD1 on 6 matching bases. CDR3 in amino acids: CAWSEGGTDTQYF. Written as DNA, the CDR3 is TGTGCCTGGAGTGAGGGGGGCACAGATACGCAGTATTTT.